This T cell receptor (beta chain) was captured by sequencing in a study of blood T cell repertoires in COVID-19. As for the study in general: There were acute and convalescent COVID-19 samples, and they came from the United States, Italy and Spain. Sources were T cells, B-cell-depleted T cells, or PBMCs; the material itself was cDNA or gDNA.

Original data processing: It was from reference gene primer amplification that nucleated cell counts were estimated. Profiling relied on immunoSEQ multiplex PCR, and the TCRdb table lists in-frame clones only, not all of them. The V and J calls and clone size were taken over from that table, and D and trimming were inferred from the DNA. The table lists under 200,000 clones, around three quarters of them singletons. Sequenced sample: peripheral blood. The clonotype comes from a man in his 70s with active or convalescent COVID-19.

CDR3 in DNA: TGTGCCACCAGCAGAGACTCCCGGACAGGGGGCTATCAGCCCCAGCATTTT. Protein sequence: CATSRDSRTGGYQPQHF. This chain connects TRBV15 to TRBJ1-5, with TRBD1 matching over 11 bases. The CDR3 extends over 17 amino acids. The germline V gene has CDR1 LNHNV and CDR2 YYDKDF (reference sequence). Trimming took 0 bases from V and 5 from J; bases not matched to a gene: 6.